This TCR beta chain was obtained from a study of control samples from healthy donors and cancer patients. Measured with immunoSEQ multiplex PCR; TCRdb has only the in-frame clones, and not every one. This table holds under 450,000 clones, 80% to 95% found once. The sequenced sample was PBMCs. The receptor's source is a man aged 40-49 years with head and neck cancer.

Written as DNA, the CDR3 is TGTGCCAGCAAAGGCACTGAAGCTTTCTTT. It encodes CASKGTEAFF. The chain couples TRBV6-6 to TRBJ1-1; D gene ambiguous. Germline V gene data show CDR1 as MNHNY and CDR2 as SVGAGI (reference sequence). V shed 7 bases and J shed 4 bases, with 4 bases lying between them. The length of the CDR3 is 10 residues.